This T cell receptor (beta chain) was found in a study of T-cell memory formation after mild COVID-19. Across the whole study: The TCR clusters were mostly specific to one donor.

Overall study findings and caveats: Those CD4+ clones that contracted were mainly in CM and EM (CD8+ ones in EMRA).

Concerning this clonotype: Its specificity is not known.

In TCRdb, the 5' RACE reads were re-called with MiXCR into one record per CDR3 protein. The table records about 130,000 distinct CDR3 sequences, 15% to 20% of them present only once. Germline CDR1 and CDR2: MGHRA and YSYEKL. CDR3 size: 16 residues. V shed 5 bases and J shed 4 bases, with 20 bases lying between them. The receptor comes from a man in his late teens or twenties who had mild COVID-19 (a few samples of this study predate the infection). Cell type and time point are not known. The chain recombines TRBV4-1 with TRBJ1-1, with a tentative D call TRBD1 (6 bases). Sequencing used PBMCs or a T cell subset sorted from them (not recorded which). This CDR3 reads CASSKRYRDYSTEAFF. The CDR3 DNA reads as TGCGCCAGCAGCAAACGCTACAGGGATTATTCCACTGAAGCTTTCTTT.